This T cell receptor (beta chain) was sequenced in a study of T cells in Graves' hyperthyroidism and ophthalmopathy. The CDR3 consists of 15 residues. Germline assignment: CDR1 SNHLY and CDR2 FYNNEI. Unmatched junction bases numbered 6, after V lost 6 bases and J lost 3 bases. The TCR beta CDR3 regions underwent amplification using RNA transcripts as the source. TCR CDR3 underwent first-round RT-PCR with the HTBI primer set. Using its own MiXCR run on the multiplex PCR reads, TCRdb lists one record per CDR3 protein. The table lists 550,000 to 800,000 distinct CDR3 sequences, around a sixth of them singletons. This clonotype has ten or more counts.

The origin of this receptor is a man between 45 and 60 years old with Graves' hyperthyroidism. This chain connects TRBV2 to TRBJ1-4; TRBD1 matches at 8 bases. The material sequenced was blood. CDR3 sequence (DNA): TGTGCCAGCAGGGGGACAGGCCAACCTAATGAAAAACTGTTTTTT. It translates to CASRGTGQPNEKLFF.